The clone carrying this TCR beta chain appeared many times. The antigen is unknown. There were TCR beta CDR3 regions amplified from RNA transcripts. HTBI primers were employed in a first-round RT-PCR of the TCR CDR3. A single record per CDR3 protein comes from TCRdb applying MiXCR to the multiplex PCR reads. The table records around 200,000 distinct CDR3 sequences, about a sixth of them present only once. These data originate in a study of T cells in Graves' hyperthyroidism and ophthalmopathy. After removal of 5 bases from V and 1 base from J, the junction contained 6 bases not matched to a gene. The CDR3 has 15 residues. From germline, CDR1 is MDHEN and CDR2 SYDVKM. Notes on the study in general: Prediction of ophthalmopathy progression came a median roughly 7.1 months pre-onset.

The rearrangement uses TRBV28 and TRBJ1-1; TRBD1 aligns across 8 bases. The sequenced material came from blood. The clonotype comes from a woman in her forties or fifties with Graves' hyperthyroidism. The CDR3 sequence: CASSAPGTGNTEAFF. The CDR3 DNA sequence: TGTGCCAGCAGTGCCCCCGGGACAGGGAACACTGAAGCTTTCTTT.